This TCR beta chain was sequenced during a study of blood T cell repertoires in COVID-19. Study-wide context: Whether acute or convalescent, the COVID-19 samples came from the United States, Italy and Spain.

TCRdb's table, derived via immunoSEQ multiplex PCR, lists solely in-frame clones and lacks some. The sample contains 55,000 to 75,000 clones, about 86% of which appear only once. The source is an elderly man with COVID-19, enrolled during active disease. Sequences were obtained from peripheral blood.

In DNA, the CDR3 is TGTGCCAGCAGCTTAAGGGACAGGGGGTACGAGCAGTACTTC. Encoded protein: CASSLRDRGYEQYF. The chain carries TRBV7-2 and TRBJ2-7; 11 bases are shared with TRBD1. CDR1 and CDR2 from the germline V gene are SGHTA and FQGNSA. The CDR3 consists of 14 residues. V gave up 2 bases and J gave up 4 bases; unmatched junction bases: 1.